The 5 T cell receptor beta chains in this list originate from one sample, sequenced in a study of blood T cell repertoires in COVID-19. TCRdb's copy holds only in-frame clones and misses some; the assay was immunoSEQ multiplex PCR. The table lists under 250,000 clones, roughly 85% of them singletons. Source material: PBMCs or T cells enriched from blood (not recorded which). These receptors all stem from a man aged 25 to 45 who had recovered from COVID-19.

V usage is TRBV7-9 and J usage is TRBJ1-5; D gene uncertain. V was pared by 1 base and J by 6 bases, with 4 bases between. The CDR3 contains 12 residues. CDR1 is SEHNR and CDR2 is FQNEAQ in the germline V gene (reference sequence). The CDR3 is CASSLGLQPQHF. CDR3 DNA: TGTGCCAGCAGCTTAGGTCTTCAGCCCCAGCATTTT.

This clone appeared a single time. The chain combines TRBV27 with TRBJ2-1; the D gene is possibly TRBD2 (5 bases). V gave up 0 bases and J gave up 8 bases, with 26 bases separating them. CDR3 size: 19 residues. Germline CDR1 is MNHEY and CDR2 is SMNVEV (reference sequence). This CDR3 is CASSLSIETLRVAGYEQFF. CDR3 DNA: TGTGCCAGCAGTTTATCCATCGAAACTCTGCGGGTGGCGGGCTATGAGCAGTTCTTC.

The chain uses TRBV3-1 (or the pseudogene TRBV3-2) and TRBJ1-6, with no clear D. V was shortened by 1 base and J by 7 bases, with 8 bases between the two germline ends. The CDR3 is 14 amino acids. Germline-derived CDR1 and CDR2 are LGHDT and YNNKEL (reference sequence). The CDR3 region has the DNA TGTGCCAGCAGCCAAGGGCAGTGGAATTCACCCCTCCACTTT. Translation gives CASSQGQWNSPLHF.

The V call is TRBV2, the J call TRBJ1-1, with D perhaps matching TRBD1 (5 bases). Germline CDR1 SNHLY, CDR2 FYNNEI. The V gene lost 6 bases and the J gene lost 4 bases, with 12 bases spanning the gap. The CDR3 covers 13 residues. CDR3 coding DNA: TGTGCCAGCAGGGGGGGGGTCACCACTGAAGCTTTCTTT. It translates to CASRGGVTTEAFF.

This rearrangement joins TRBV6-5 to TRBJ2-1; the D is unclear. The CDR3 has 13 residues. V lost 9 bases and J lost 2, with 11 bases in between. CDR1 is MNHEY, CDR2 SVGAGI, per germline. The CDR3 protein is CASTMATYNEQFF. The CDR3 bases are TGTGCCAGTACGATGGCAACCTACAATGAGCAGTTCTTC.